The 9 T cell receptor beta chains below come from one sample, sequenced in a study of cytomegalovirus exposure and HLA in healthy donors. PCR was performed using 60 Vbeta and 13 Jbeta primers. The table came from immunoSEQ multiplex PCR; TCRdb's copy has only in-frame clones and leaves some out. Seen here are about 160,000 clones, about 86% observed once, and the top ten hold 1.5% to 2%. Sequencing input: PBMCs. Receptors originate from a woman younger than 35 in good health and CMV-seronegative.

The CDR3, as DNA: TGCAGCGTTGAAAGGGGACAGGGGGTGAACGAGCAGTACTTC. It translates to CSVERGQGVNEQYF. The chain recombines TRBV29-1 with TRBJ2-7, with 11 bases matching TRBD1. V was pared by 2 bases and J by 5 bases, with 5 bases of the junction left unmatched. Germline loops: CDR1 SQVTM, CDR2 ANQGSEA. The CDR3 length is 14 residues.

The genes are TRBV4-2 and TRBJ2-5, with 7 bases matching TRBD1. Near its end, the DNA agrees better with TRBJ2-7, so the J call may be wrong. The germline V gene has CDR1 LGHNA and CDR2 YNFKEQ. The CDR3 is 14 amino acids. CDR3: CASSQPGQTYEQYF. As DNA, the CDR3 is TGTGCCAGCAGCCAACCGGGACAGACCTACGAGCAGTACTTC.

The chain carries TRBV28 and TRBJ2-1; the D gene is possibly TRBD1 (5 bases). Trimming stripped 4 bases from V and 6 bases from J, with 13 bases between. Per germline, CDR1 MDHEN and CDR2 SYDVKM. CDR3 size: 14 residues. The DNA for the CDR3 is TGTGCCAGCAGTTCCCCTGGTAGGGGCAATGAGCAGTTCTTC. This codes for CASSSPGRGNEQFF.

This chain joins TRBV28 and TRBJ2-7; a weak D match, TRBD2 (5 bases). Germline V gives CDR1 MDHEN, CDR2 SYDVKM. V dropped 6 bases and J dropped 5 bases, with 17 bases sitting between them. The CDR3 runs 14 residues. CDR3: CASSRSGEGHEQYF. Written as DNA, the CDR3 is TGTGCCAGCAGCCGATCCGGGGAAGGCCACGAGCAGTACTTC.

The chain links TRBV28 to TRBJ2-5; 11 bases line up with TRBD2. Per the germline V gene, CDR1 is MDHEN and CDR2 is SYDVKM. V shed 5 bases, J shed 5 bases, and the junction held 16 bases outside the gene matches. The CDR3 covers 18 residues. The CDR3 loop reads CASSGSSGRGSGRETQYF. The CDR3 bases are TGTGCCAGCAGTGGGAGTAGCGGGAGGGGGTCCGGTAGGGAGACCCAGTACTTC.

V is TRBV2 and J is TRBJ1-1; 9 bases align to TRBD1. Trimming at V came to 10 bases and at J to 2 bases, leaving 5 bases not matched to a gene. CDR3 length: 13 amino acids. Germline V CDR1 and CDR2: SNHLY, FYNNEI. The CDR3 here is CANTGQGNTEAFF. Here the CDR3 DNA reads TGTGCCAACACGGGACAGGGTAACACTGAAGCTTTCTTT. The full variable domain, with the rest looked up from reference TRBV2 and TRBJ1-1, is EPEVTQTPSHQVTQMGQEVILRCVPISNHLYFYWYRQILGQKVEFLVSFYNNEISEKSEIFDDQFSVERPDGSNFTLKIRSTKLEDSAMYFCANTGQGNTEAFFGQGTRLTVV.

The count of this clone is one. J is TRBJ2-5 and V is TRBV7-3; 8 positions agree with TRBD1. Trimming removed 4 bases from V and 5 bases from J; junction bases left unmatched: 9. CDR3 length: 15 amino acids. Looked up from germline, CDR1 is SGHTA and CDR2 is FQGTGA. CDR3 DNA sequence: TGTGCCAGCAGCTCATCAGGGGGCGCGGAGGAGACCCAGTACTTC. Its translation: CASSSSGGAEETQYF.

The chain joins TRBV28 to TRBJ2-3; TRBD2 matches at 11 bases. With 10 bases clipped from V and 4 bases from J, the junction kept 10 bases outside the gene matches. CDR3 length: 15 residues. CDR1 and CDR2 (germline): MDHEN, SYDVKM. The CDR3 region has the DNA TGTGCCACCCTGATTAGCGGGGGGGCCTCAGATACGCAGTATTTT. Its translation is CATLISGGASDTQYF.

This chain connects TRBV4-2 to TRBJ2-1, with 13 bases matching TRBD2. The CDR3 is 17 residues long. Germline V CDR1 and CDR2: LGHNA, YNFKEQ. Trimming took 0 bases from V and 9 from J; bases not matched to a gene: 8. CDR3 residues: CASSQDSSRLAGGEQFF. CDR3 nucleotide sequence: TGTGCCAGCAGCCAAGATAGCAGTCGACTAGCGGGGGGTGAGCAGTTCTTC.